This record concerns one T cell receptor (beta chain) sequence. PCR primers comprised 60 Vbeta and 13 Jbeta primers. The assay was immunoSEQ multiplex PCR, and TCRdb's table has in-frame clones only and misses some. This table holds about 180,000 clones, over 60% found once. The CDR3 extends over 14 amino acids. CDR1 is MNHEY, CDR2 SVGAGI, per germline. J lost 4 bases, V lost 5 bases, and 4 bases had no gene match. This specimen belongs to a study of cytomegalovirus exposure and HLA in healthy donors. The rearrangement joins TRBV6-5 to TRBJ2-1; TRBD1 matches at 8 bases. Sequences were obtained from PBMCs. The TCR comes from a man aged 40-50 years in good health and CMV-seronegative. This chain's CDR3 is CASSPGTGYNEQFF. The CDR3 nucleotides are TGTGCCAGCAGTCCCGGGACAGGATACAATGAGCAGTTCTTC.